This T cell receptor (beta chain) is drawn from a study of blood T cell repertoires in COVID-19. Across the whole study: PBMCs, B-cell-depleted T cells, or T cells provided the cDNA or gDNA that made up the material.

The table came from immunoSEQ multiplex PCR; TCRdb's copy has only in-frame clones and leaves some out. The sample comprises about 300,000 clones, approximately 86% of which are singletons, and under 3% rests with the top ten. In germline, CDR1 is SGHNT, CDR2 YENEEA. V gave up 6 bases and J gave up 3 bases; unmatched junction bases: 17. This CDR3 is built from 19 residues. This sequence joins TRBV11-3 and TRBJ2-5; 12 bases fit TRBD2. This clonotype originated in a young woman who had recovered from COVID-19. The sample comprised PBMCs or T cells enriched from blood (not recorded which). The CDR3 DNA is TGTGCCAGCAGTGACCCGTTCTCTAGCGGGGGGGACTTTGAAGAGACCCAGTACTTC. This sequence encodes CASSDPFSSGGDFEETQYF.